Listed below are T cell receptor beta chains from one sample, sequenced in a study of Graves' ophthalmopathy and Graves' hyperthyroidism. TCRdb reprocessed the multiplex PCR reads via MiXCR and lists one record per CDR3 protein. Here the sample spans roughly 410,000 distinct CDR3 sequences, over 15% being singletons. Sequencing input: peripheral blood. These receptors were collected from a woman younger than 30 with stable Graves' hyperthyroidism. Both conserved end residues are part of each CDR3. Fields, in order: J gene, V gene, D gene, clone size, CDR3 protein, CDR3 DNA. The D gene is left open where the match is weak. Size is stated for part of the rows, as once, few or many counts, or as a class when the clone is expanded.

TRBJ1-6 TRBV18 - - CASSPLVTDAPLHF TGTGCCAGCTCACCACTTGTGACAGATGCACCCCTCCACTTT
TRBJ2-5 TRBV11-1 TRBD2 many CASSFGLAGGPRETQYF TGTGCCAGCAGCTTCGGACTAGCGGGGGGGCCACGGGAGACCCAGTACTTC
TRBJ2-5 TRBV4-1 - few CASSQVARETQYF TGCGCCAGCAGCCAGGTGGCAAGGGAGACCCAGTACTTC
TRBJ2-7 TRBV12-3/TRBV12-4 - many CASSAGAEPPYEQYF TGTGCCAGCAGTGCCGGGGCCGAGCCCCCGTACGAGCAGTACTTC
TRBJ1-2 TRBV27 - many CASSGTGFRGYTF TGTGCCAGCAGTGGAACAGGGTTCCGAGGCTACACCTTC
TRBJ2-2 TRBV12-3/TRBV12-4 TRBD1 - CASSLTGSTGELFF TGTGCCAGCAGTTTGACAGGGAGCACCGGGGAGCTGTTTTTT
TRBJ2-7 TRBV12-3/TRBV12-4 - many CASRATGLYEQYF TGTGCCAGCAGGGCGACAGGCCTCTACGAGCAGTACTTC
TRBJ1-2 TRBV29-1 - medium-sized CSVDKEGGYGYTF TGCAGCGTTGATAAAGAGGGGGGCTATGGCTACACCTTC
TRBJ2-5 TRBV11-2 TRBD2 many CASSLDLRLAGAPRETQYF TGTGCCAGCAGCTTAGATCTCCGACTAGCGGGGGCCCCGAGAGAGACCCAGTACTTC
TRBJ1-5 TRBV7-9 - many CASSSKGGSNQPQHF TGTGCCAGCAGCTCCAAGGGGGGGTCCAACCAGCCCCAGCATTTT
TRBJ1-5 TRBV20-1 - - CSARLDSNQPQHF TGCAGTGCTAGACTGGACAGCAATCAGCCCCAGCATTTT
TRBJ2-7 TRBV18 TRBD1 many CASSPTGQRYEQYF TGTGCCAGCTCACCGACGGGACAGCGCTACGAGCAGTACTTC
TRBJ2-7 TRBV28 - many CASSFRGAGEQYF TGTGCCAGCAGTTTTAGGGGGGCGGGGGAGCAGTACTTC
TRBJ1-6 TRBV28 TRBD1 - CASLSVGRGQFSPLHF TGTGCCAGCCTTTCCGTAGGCAGGGGGCAGTTTTCACCCCTCCACTTT
TRBJ1-1 TRBV15 - many CATSRDRWGGTEAFF TGTGCCACCAGCAGAGATCGGTGGGGTGGAACTGAAGCTTTCTTT
TRBJ2-7 TRBV9 - few CASSVGWGEAYEQYF TGTGCCAGCAGCGTAGGGTGGGGGGAAGCCTACGAGCAGTACTTC
TRBJ2-4 TRBV11-3 - many CASSYNPQGFQYF TGTGCCAGCAGCTACAATCCTCAGGGGTTTCAGTACTTC
TRBJ1-1 TRBV29-1 TRBD1 many CSAQGAMNTEAFF TGCAGCGCTCAGGGGGCTATGAACACTGAAGCTTTCTTT
TRBJ1-2 TRBV5-1 TRBD1 - CASSPDREKANYGYTF TGCGCCAGCAGCCCCGACAGGGAGAAAGCTAACTATGGCTACACCTTC
TRBJ1-6 TRBV28 - many CASSYRESPLHF TGTGCCAGCAGTTACAGGGAGTCACCCCTCCACTTT
TRBJ1-2 TRBV12-3/TRBV12-4 - many CASRGDYYGYTF TGTGCCAGCAGGGGGGACTACTATGGCTACACCTTC
TRBJ1-6 TRBV6-1 - many CASIQGTINSPLHF TGTGCCAGCATCCAGGGGACGATTAATTCACCCCTCCACTTT
TRBJ2-2 TRBV11-2 TRBD2 - CASSINSGGGTGELFF TGTGCCAGCAGCATAAATAGCGGGGGCGGAACCGGGGAGCTGTTTTTT
TRBJ2-5 TRBV28 - many CASSLNRGGETQYF TGTGCCAGCAGTTTGAACAGGGGGGGAGAGACCCAGTACTTC
TRBJ2-7 TRBV6-5 - many CASKRDGTYEQYF TGTGCCAGCAAACGGGACGGAACCTACGAGCAGTACTTC
TRBJ2-5 TRBV12-3/TRBV12-4 - - CASRAQGQPNQETQYF TGTGCCAGCAGAGCTCAGGGGCAGCCTAACCAAGAGACCCAGTACTTC
TRBJ1-2 TRBV20-1 - many CSASDRVGYGYTF TGCAGTGCTAGCGATAGGGTTGGTTATGGCTACACCTTC
TRBJ2-7 TRBV12-3/TRBV12-4 TRBD2 many CASVLGSGPPYEQYF TGTGCCAGCGTCCTCGGTAGCGGGCCTCCCTACGAGCAGTACTTC
TRBJ2-1 TRBV6-1 - few CASSETRGQTSYNEQFF TGTGCCAGCAGTGAAACTCGTGGGCAGACTTCCTACAATGAGCAGTTCTTC
TRBJ1-1 TRBV12-3/TRBV12-4 - - CASSLNTEACF TGTGCCAGCAGTTTGAACACTGAAGCTTGCTTT
TRBJ2-5 TRBV29-1 - many CSVQGDSATQYF TGCAGCGTCCAGGGGGACTCGGCGACCCAGTACTTC
TRBJ2-4 TRBV6-1 - many CASSEWGTLAKNIQYF TGTGCCAGCAGTGAATGGGGAACACTAGCCAAAAACATTCAGTACTTC
TRBJ2-7 TRBV6-8 TRBD1 many CASNPPGQTTYEQYF TGTGCCAGCAATCCACCGGGACAGACGACCTACGAGCAGTACTTC
TRBJ2-3 TRBV10-3 TRBD2 many CAIRASGVFTDTQYF TGTGCCATCAGGGCTAGCGGGGTTTTCACAGATACGCAGTATTTT
TRBJ2-5 TRBV5-1 - many CASSLTFEAGSLTQYF TGCGCCAGCAGCTTGACGTTCGAGGCAGGGTCTTTGACCCAGTACTTC